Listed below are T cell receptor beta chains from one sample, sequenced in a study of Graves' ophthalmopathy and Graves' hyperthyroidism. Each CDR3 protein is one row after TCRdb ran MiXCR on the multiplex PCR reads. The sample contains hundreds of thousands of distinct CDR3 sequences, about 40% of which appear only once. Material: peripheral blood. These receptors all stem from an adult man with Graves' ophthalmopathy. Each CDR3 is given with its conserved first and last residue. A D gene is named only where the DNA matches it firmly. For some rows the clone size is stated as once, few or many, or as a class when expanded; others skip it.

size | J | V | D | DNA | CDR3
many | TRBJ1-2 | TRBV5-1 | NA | TGCGCCAGCAGCTTGGAGAGCCCCTATGGCTACACCTTC | CASSLESPYGYTF
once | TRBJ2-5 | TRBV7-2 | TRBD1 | TGTGCCAGCAGCGTGACAGGGGATAGGGAGACCCAGTACTTC | CASSVTGDRETQYF
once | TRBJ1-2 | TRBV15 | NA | TGTGCCACCAGCAGCCTCGGGACGCTTGGCTACACCTTC | CATSSLGTLGYTF
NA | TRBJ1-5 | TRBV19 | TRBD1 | TGTGCCAGTTCGGGACAGGGATGGAATCAGCCCCAGCATTTT | CASSGQGWNQPQHF
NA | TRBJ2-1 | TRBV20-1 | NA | TGCAGTGCTAGACCGTCGTCCGGTGAGCAGTTCTTC | CSARPSSGEQFF
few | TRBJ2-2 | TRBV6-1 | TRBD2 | TGTGCCAGCAGTTTAGCGGGGAGCACCGGGGAGCTGTTTTTT | CASSLAGSTGELFF
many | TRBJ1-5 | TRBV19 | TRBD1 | TGTGCCAGTAGTATGGGGGGGGCAGGGGGCAGGCAGCCCCAGCATTTT | CASSMGGAGGRQPQHF
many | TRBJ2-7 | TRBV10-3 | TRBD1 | TGTGCCATCAAAAGGCGGCCAGGGGGCTACGAGCAGTACTTC | CAIKRRPGGYEQYF
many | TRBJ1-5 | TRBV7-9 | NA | TGTGCCAGCAGGGTACCCCAATCAGTACAGGGTATTCGCAATCAGCCCCAGCATTTT | CASRVPQSVQGIRNQPQHF
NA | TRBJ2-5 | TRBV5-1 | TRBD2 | TGCGCCAGTAGTACTAGCGGGGTCAAAGAGACCCAGTACTTC | CASSTSGVKETQYF
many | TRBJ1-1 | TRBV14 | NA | TGTGCCAGCAGCCAGAACCCCGGGTGGAACACTGAAGCTTTCTTT | CASSQNPGWNTEAFF
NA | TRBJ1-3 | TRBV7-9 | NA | TGTGCCAGCAGCCCGGGACTCCTTGGTGGAAACACCATATATTTT | CASSPGLLGGNTIYF
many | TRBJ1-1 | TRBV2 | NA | TGTGCCAGCAGTGAGGAGTCGGGGGGCTCTGAAGCTTTCTTT | CASSEESGGSEAFF
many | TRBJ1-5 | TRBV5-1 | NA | TGCGCCAGCAGCTTGGGGTATGGGGTCGGCAGTCAGCCCCAGCATTTT | CASSLGYGVGSQPQHF
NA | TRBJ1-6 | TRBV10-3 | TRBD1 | TGTGCCAGCAGTTACCTCCGGCCCGACAGGGCTTCTCGGGGCACCCTCCACTTT | CASSYLRPDRASRGTLHF
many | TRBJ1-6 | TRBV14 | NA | TGTGCCAGCAGCCAAGCTCTGGGGCAACGTAATTCACCCCTCCACTTT | CASSQALGQRNSPLHF
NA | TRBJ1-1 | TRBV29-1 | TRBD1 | TGCAGCGTGCAGGGGGATGAAGCTTTCTTT | CSVQGDEAFF
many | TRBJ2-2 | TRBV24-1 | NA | TGTGCCACCAGTGGTTTCAGGGAGAACACCGGGGAGCTGTTTTTT | CATSGFRENTGELFF
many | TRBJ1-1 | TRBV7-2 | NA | TGTGCCAGCAGCCCCCTCGGGCCGAACACTGAAGCTTTCTTT | CASSPLGPNTEAFF
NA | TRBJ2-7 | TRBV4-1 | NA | TGCGCCAGCAGCCAAGAAGAGGTAGAGCACTACGAGCAGTACTTC | CASSQEEVEHYEQYF
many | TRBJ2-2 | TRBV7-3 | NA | TGTGCCAGCAGCTTAACGCGCCCAACACACGGGGAGCTGTTTTTT | CASSLTRPTHGELFF
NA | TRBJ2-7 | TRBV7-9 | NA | TGCGCCAGCAGCCGCAGGAGGGGATTTGGCGAGCAGTACTTC | CASSRRRGFGEQYF
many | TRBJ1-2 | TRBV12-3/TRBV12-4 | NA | TGTGCCAGCAGCCCCCAGGACGGGGTCGGCTACACCTTC | CASSPQDGVGYTF
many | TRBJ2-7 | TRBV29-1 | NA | TGCAGCTTCCGGGGCCAGAAGTACGAGCAGTACTTC | CSFRGQKYEQYF
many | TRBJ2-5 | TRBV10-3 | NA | TGTGCCATCAGATACCGGACAGACCAAGAGACCCAGTACTTC | CAIRYRTDQETQYF
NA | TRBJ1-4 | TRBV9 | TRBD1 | TGTGGCAGCAGTCGCCGCCGGGACAGCTTAGTTGCAACTAATGAAAAACTGTTTTTT | CGSSRRRDSLVATNEKLFF
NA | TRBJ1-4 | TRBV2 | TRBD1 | TGTGCCAGCAGTGATAGCGGGCTAGGGGGCGCGGAACTGTTTTTT | CASSDSGLGGAELFF
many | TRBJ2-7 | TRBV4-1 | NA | TGCGCCAGCAGCCAATCCCGGGACTACGAGCAGTACTTC | CASSQSRDYEQYF
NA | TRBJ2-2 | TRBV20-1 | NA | TGCAGTGCTAGAGTGGGCATAGCACCCGGGGAGCTGTTTTTT | CSARVGIAPGELFF
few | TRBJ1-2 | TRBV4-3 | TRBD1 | TGCGCCAGCAGCCAAGATGGTTCAGGGGGGTATGGCTACACCTTC | CASSQDGSGGYGYTF
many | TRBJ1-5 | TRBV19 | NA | TGTGCCAGCAGCCCGACAGGCGGCAATCAGCCCCAGCATTTT | CASSPTGGNQPQHF
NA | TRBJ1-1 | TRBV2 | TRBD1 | TGTGCCAGTGGACAGGAAAAGAACACTGAAGCTTTCTTT | CASGQEKNTEAFF
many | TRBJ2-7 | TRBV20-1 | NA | TGCAGTGCTCGGCTCGTGGGGGAGCAGTACTTC | CSARLVGEQYF
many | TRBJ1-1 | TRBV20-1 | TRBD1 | TGCAGCCTCGGACAGGGCGGCACTGAAGCTTTCTTT | CSLGQGGTEAFF
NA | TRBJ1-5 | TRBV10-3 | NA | TGTGCCATCAGTGAGCCCGGGACGGGTCAGCCCCAGCATTTT | CAISEPGTGQPQHF
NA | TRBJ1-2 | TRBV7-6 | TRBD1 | TGTGCCAGCAGCCAGCAGACAGGGGCGCATTGGAATGGCTACACCTTC | CASSQQTGAHWNGYTF
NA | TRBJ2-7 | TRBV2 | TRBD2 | TGTGCCAGCAGTGGGGGACTAGCGGAAACCTACGAGCAGTACTTC | CASSGGLAETYEQYF
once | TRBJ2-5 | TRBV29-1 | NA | TGCAGCGTTTCGCCCCTAAGGGAGACCCAGTACTTC | CSVSPLRETQYF
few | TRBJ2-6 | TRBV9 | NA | TGTGCCAGCTCGGGCCTTGTGAGCTCTGGGGCCAACGTCCTGACTTTC | CASSGLVSSGANVLTF
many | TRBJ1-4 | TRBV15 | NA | TGTGCCACCAGTCTGACAGGAATTCAAACGACTAATGAAAAACTGTTTTTT | CATSLTGIQTTNEKLFF
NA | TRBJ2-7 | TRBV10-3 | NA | TGTGCCATCAGGGGGAGAGGGGGAAGCTACGAGCAGTACTTC | CAIRGRGGSYEQYF
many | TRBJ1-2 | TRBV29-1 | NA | TGCAGCGTTGAAAAGGGTAGTGACTATGGCTACACCTTC | CSVEKGSDYGYTF